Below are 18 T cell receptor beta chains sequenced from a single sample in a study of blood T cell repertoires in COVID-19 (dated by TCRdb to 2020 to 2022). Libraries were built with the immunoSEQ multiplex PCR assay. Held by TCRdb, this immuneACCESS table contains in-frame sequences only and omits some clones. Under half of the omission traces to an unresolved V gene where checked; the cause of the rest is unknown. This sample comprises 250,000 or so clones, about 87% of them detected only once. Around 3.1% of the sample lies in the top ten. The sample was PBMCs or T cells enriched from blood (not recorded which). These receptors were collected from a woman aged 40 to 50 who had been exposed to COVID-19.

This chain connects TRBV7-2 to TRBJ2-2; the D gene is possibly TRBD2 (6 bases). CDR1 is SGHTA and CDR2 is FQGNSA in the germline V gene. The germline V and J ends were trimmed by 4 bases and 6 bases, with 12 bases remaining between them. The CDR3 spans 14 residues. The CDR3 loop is CASSYTSGAGELFF. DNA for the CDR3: TGTGCCAGCAGCTACACTTCGGGGGCCGGGGAGCTGTTTTTT.

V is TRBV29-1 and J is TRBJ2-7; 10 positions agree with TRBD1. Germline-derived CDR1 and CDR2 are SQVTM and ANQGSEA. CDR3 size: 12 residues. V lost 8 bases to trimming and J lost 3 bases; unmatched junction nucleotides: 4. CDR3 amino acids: CSTWTGGYEQYF. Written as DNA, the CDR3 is TGCAGCACATGGACAGGGGGCTACGAGCAGTACTTC.

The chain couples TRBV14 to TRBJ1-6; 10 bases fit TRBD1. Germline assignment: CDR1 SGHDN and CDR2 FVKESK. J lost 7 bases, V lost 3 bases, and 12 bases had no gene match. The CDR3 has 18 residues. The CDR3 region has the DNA TGTGCCAGCAGCCACCTCTCCGGGACAGGGGAGGAAAATTCACCCCTCCACTTT. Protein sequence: CASSHLSGTGEENSPLHF.

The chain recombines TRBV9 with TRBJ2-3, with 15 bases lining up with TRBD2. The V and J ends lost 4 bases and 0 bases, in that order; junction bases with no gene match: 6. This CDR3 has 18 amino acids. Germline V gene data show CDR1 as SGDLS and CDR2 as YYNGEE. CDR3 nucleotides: TGTGCCAGCAGCTCCCCCGGGACTAGCGGGGGGAGCACAGATACGCAGTATTTT. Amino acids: CASSSPGTSGGSTDTQYF.

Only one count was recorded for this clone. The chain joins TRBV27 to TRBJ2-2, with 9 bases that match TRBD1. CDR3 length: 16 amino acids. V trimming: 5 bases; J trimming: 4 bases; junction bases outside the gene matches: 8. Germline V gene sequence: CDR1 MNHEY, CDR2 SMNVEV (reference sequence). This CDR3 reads CASSDTGTGPTGELFF. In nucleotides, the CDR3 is TGTGCCAGCAGTGATACCGGGACAGGGCCCACCGGGGAGCTGTTTTTT.

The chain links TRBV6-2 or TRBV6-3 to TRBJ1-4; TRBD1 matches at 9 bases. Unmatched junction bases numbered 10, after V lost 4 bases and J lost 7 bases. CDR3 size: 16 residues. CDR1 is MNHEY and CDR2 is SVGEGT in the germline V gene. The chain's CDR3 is CASSSGDRALSEKLFF. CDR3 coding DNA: TGTGCCAGCAGTTCCGGGGACAGGGCGCTTTCTGAAAAACTGTTTTTT.

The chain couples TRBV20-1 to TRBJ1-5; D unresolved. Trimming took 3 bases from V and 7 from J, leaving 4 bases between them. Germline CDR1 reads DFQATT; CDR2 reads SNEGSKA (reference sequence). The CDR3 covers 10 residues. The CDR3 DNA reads TGCAGTGCTAGCGGGCAGCCCCAGCATTTT. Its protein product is CSASGQPQHF.

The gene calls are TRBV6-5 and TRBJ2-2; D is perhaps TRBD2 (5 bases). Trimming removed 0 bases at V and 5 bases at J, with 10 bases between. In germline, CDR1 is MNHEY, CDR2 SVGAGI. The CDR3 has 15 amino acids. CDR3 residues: CASSYSNGETGELFF. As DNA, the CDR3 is TGTGCCAGCAGTTACTCAAACGGGGAGACCGGGGAGCTGTTTTTT.

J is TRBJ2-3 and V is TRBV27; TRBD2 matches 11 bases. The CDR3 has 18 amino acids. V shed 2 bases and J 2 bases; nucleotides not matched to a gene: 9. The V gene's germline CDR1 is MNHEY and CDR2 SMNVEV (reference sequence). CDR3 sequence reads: CASSLAKTSGMTTDTQYF. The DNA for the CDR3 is TGTGCCAGCAGTTTAGCGAAGACTAGCGGGATGACCACAGATACGCAGTATTTT.

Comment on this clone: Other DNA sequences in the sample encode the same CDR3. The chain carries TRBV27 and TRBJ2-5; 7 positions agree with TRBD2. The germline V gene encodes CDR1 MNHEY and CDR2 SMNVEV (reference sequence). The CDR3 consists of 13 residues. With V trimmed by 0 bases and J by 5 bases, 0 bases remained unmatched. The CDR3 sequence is CASSLSGGETQYF. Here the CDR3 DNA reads TGTGCCAGCAGTTTATCGGGGGGGGAGACCCAGTACTTC.

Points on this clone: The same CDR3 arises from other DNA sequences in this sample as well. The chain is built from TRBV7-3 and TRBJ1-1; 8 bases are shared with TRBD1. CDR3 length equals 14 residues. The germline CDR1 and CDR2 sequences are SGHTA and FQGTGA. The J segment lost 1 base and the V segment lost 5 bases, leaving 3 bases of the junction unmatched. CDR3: CASSPGQGNTEAFF. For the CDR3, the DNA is TGTGCCAGCAGCCCAGGACAGGGGAACACTGAAGCTTTCTTT.

CDR3 sequence: CASQDRNYEQYF. The CDR3 DNA follows: TGTGCCAGTCAGGACAGGAACTACGAGCAGTACTTC. The V gene is TRBV27, the J gene TRBJ2-7, with 7 bases aligning to TRBD1. From germline, CDR1 is MNHEY and CDR2 SMNVEV (reference sequence). V trimming: 9 bases; J trimming: 3 bases; junction bases outside the gene matches: 5. This CDR3 is built from 12 residues.

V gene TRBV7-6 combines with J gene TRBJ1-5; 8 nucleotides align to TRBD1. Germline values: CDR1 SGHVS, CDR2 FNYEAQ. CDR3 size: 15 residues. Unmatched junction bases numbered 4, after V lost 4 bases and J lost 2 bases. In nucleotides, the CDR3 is TGTGCCAGCAGCTCCGGGACAGGAGGCAATCAGCCCCAGCATTTT. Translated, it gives CASSSGTGGNQPQHF.

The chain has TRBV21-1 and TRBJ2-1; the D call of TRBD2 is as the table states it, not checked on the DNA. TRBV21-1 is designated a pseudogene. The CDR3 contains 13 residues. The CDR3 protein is CASSKGAYNEQFF. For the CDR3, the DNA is TGTGCCAGCAGCAAGGGAGCCTACAATGAGCAGTTCTTC.

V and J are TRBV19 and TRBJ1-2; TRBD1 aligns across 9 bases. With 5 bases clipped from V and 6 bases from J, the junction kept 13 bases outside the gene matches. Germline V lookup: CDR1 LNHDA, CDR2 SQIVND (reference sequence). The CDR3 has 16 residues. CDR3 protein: CASSAMGRQGGNGYTF. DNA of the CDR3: TGTGCCAGTAGTGCAATGGGTCGACAGGGGGGAAATGGCTACACCTTC.

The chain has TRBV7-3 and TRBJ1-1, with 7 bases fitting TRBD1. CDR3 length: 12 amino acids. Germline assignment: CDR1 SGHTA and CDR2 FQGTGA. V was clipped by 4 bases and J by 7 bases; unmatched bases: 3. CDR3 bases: TGTGCCAGCAGCTCCCGACAGGGTGAAGCTTTCTTT. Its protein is CASSSRQGEAFF.

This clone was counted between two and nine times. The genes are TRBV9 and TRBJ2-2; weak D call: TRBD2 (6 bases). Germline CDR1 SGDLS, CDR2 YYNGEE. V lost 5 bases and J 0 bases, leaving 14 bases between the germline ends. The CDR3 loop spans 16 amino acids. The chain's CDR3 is CASRAPGAANTGELFF. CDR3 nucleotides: TGTGCCAGCAGAGCCCCGGGAGCAGCGAACACCGGGGAGCTGTTTTTT.

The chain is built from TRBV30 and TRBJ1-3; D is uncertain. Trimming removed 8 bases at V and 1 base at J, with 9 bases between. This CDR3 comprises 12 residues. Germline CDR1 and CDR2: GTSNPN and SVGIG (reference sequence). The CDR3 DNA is TGTGCCCGCGGGGAGTCTGGAAACACCATATATTTT. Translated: CARGESGNTIYF. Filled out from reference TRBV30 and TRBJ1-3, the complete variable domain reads SQTIHQWPATLVQPVGSPLSLECTVEGTSNPNLYWYRQAAGRGLQLLFYSVGIGQISSEVPQNLSASRPQDRQFILSSKKLLLSDSGFYLCARGESGNTIYFGEGSWLTVV.